The rows below give T cell receptor beta chains drawn from one sample of a study of T-cell memory formation after mild COVID-19. TCRdb analysed the 5' RACE reads with MiXCR anew, one entry per CDR3 protein. The sample shows more than 150,000 distinct CDR3 sequences, approximately 17% of them seen only once. The sample was PBMCs or a T cell subset sorted from them (not recorded which). All receptors come from a man aged 18 to 29 who had mild COVID-19 (a few samples of this study predate the infection). Cell type and time point are not known. CDR3s include the opening cysteine and the closing phenylalanine or tryptophan. D genes are given only for firm matches. Clone sizes are given selectively: once, few, many, or a class where the clone is expanded.

v_gene: TRBV5-1; d_gene: NA; len: 13; abundance: NA; j_gene: TRBJ1-1; CDR3aa: CASSTREQSEAFF; CDR3nt: TGCGCCAGCAGCACGCGGGAACAGAGTGAAGCTTTCTTT
v_gene: TRBV29-1; d_gene: NA; len: 14; abundance: NA; j_gene: TRBJ1-1; CDR3aa: CSVAEESDFTEAFF; CDR3nt: TGCAGCGTTGCTGAGGAGTCAGATTTTACTGAAGCTTTCTTT
v_gene: TRBV7-2; d_gene: NA; len: 14; abundance: NA; j_gene: TRBJ2-7; CDR3aa: CASSLDPGTYEQYF; CDR3nt: TGTGCCAGCAGCTTAGACCCCGGGACCTACGAGCAGTACTTC
v_gene: TRBV5-1; d_gene: TRBD1; len: 14; abundance: few; j_gene: TRBJ1-1; CDR3aa: CASSWGQGNTEAFF; CDR3nt: TGCGCCAGCAGCTGGGGACAGGGGAACACTGAAGCTTTCTTT
v_gene: TRBV7-2; d_gene: NA; len: 16; abundance: few; j_gene: TRBJ2-6; CDR3aa: CASSLAPRTGANVLTF; CDR3nt: TGTGCCAGCAGCTTAGCCCCCCGGACTGGGGCCAACGTCCTGACTTTC
v_gene: TRBV20-1; d_gene: TRBD1; len: 14; abundance: NA; j_gene: TRBJ2-1; CDR3aa: CSAAPGQGMVGQFF; CDR3nt: TGCAGTGCTGCCCCCGGACAGGGGATGGTTGGGCAGTTCTTC
v_gene: TRBV5-1; d_gene: NA; len: 14; abundance: NA; j_gene: TRBJ2-5; CDR3aa: CASSLRAEQETQYF; CDR3nt: TGCGCCAGCAGCTTGCGGGCGGAGCAAGAGACCCAGTACTTC
v_gene: TRBV7-3; d_gene: NA; len: 13; abundance: few; j_gene: TRBJ2-3; CDR3aa: CASSLTDRDTQYF; CDR3nt: TGTGCCAGCAGCTTAACGGACCGGGATACGCAGTATTTT
v_gene: TRBV7-6; d_gene: TRBD1; len: 15; abundance: NA; j_gene: TRBJ2-7; CDR3aa: CASSRPGQGMGEQYF; CDR3nt: TGTGCCAGCAGCCGACCGGGACAGGGAATGGGCGAGCAGTACTTC
v_gene: TRBV5-1; d_gene: NA; len: 13; abundance: many; j_gene: TRBJ1-6; CDR3aa: CASRKGENSPLHF; CDR3nt: TGCGCCAGCAGGAAGGGCGAGAATTCACCCCTCCACTTT
v_gene: TRBV7-2; d_gene: NA; len: 12; abundance: NA; j_gene: TRBJ2-1; CDR3aa: CASSLIPGKQFF; CDR3nt: TGTGCCAGCAGCTTAATCCCAGGGAAGCAGTTCTTC
v_gene: TRBV9; d_gene: NA; len: 13; abundance: few; j_gene: TRBJ2-2; CDR3aa: CASSVGGDGELFF; CDR3nt: TGTGCCAGCAGCGTAGGAGGCGACGGGGAGCTGTTTTTT
v_gene: TRBV15; d_gene: NA; len: 12; abundance: NA; j_gene: TRBJ2-3; CDR3aa: CATSSREDTQYF; CDR3nt: TGTGCCACCAGCTCACGCGAAGATACGCAGTATTTT
v_gene: TRBV7-2; d_gene: NA; len: 13; abundance: NA; j_gene: TRBJ1-2; CDR3aa: CASSLRDAAGYTF; CDR3nt: TGTGCCAGCAGCTTAAGGGACGCCGCTGGCTACACCTTC
v_gene: TRBV5-1; d_gene: TRBD2; len: 15; abundance: few; j_gene: TRBJ2-3; CDR3aa: CASSLTGGGQDTQYF; CDR3nt: TGCGCCAGCAGCTTGACAGGCGGGGGGCAAGATACGCAGTATTTT
v_gene: TRBV5-4; d_gene: TRBD1; len: 14; abundance: few; j_gene: TRBJ1-6; CDR3aa: CARGQWGSLVPLHF; CDR3nt: TGTGCCAGGGGACAGTGGGGCTCTCTGGTACCCCTCCACTTT
v_gene: TRBV28; d_gene: NA; len: 12; abundance: few; j_gene: TRBJ2-5; CDR3aa: CASSLLEETQYF; CDR3nt: TGTGCCAGCAGTTTATTGGAAGAGACCCAGTACTTC
v_gene: TRBV7-2; d_gene: NA; len: 15; abundance: few; j_gene: TRBJ1-6; CDR3aa: CASSYRLGVNSPLHF; CDR3nt: TGTGCCAGCAGCTACCGCCTGGGGGTGAATTCACCCCTCCACTTT
v_gene: TRBV5-1; d_gene: NA; len: 15; abundance: NA; j_gene: TRBJ1-1; CDR3aa: CASSLQFSGNTEAFF; CDR3nt: TGCGCCAGCAGCTTGCAATTTTCAGGGAACACTGAAGCTTTCTTT
v_gene: TRBV10-2; d_gene: NA; len: 14; abundance: NA; j_gene: TRBJ1-6; CDR3aa: CASSEVGRIAPLHF; CDR3nt: TGCGCCAGCAGTGAGGTAGGACGGATTGCACCCCTCCACTTT
v_gene: TRBV9; d_gene: TRBD2; len: 13; abundance: NA; j_gene: TRBJ2-5; CDR3aa: CASSVGDYTTQYF; CDR3nt: TGTGCCAGCAGCGTAGGGGACTACACGACCCAGTACTTC
v_gene: TRBV4-3; d_gene: NA; len: 15; abundance: NA; j_gene: TRBJ2-3; CDR3aa: CASSQDHYTGWTQYF; CDR3nt: TGCGCCAGCAGCCAAGATCACTATACAGGGTGGACGCAGTATTTT
v_gene: TRBV7-3; d_gene: NA; len: 13; abundance: NA; j_gene: TRBJ1-1; CDR3aa: CASSRNGDTEAFF; CDR3nt: TGTGCCAGCAGCCGTAACGGGGACACTGAAGCTTTCTTT
v_gene: TRBV3-1; d_gene: NA; len: 14; abundance: many; j_gene: TRBJ2-2; CDR3aa: CASSQGSGTGELFF; CDR3nt: TGTGCCAGCAGCCAAGGTTCAGGCACCGGGGAGCTGTTTTTT
v_gene: TRBV6-5; d_gene: NA; len: 16; abundance: few; j_gene: TRBJ2-3; CDR3aa: CASSPGWATGADTQYF; CDR3nt: TGTGCCAGCAGCCCCGGCTGGGCTACTGGGGCAGATACGCAGTATTTT
v_gene: TRBV18; d_gene: NA; len: 14; abundance: NA; j_gene: TRBJ2-5; CDR3aa: CASSLEGQTETQYF; CDR3nt: TGTGCCAGCTCCCTAGAAGGCCAGACCGAGACCCAGTACTTC
v_gene: TRBV7-6; d_gene: NA; len: 15; abundance: few; j_gene: TRBJ1-5; CDR3aa: CASSVGEYSNQPQHF; CDR3nt: TGTGCCAGCAGCGTAGGGGAATATAGCAATCAGCCCCAGCATTTT
v_gene: TRBV9; d_gene: TRBD2; len: 16; abundance: NA; j_gene: TRBJ2-2; CDR3aa: CASSVGRGANTGELFF; CDR3nt: TGTGCCAGCAGCGTCGGGCGGGGGGCGAACACCGGGGAGCTGTTTTTT